The 14 T cell receptor beta chains given below trace back to one sample, sequenced in a study of T cells in Graves' hyperthyroidism and ophthalmopathy. Regions amplified from RNA transcripts were the TCR beta CDR3 regions. The TCR CDR3 was amplified in a first-round RT-PCR using the HTBI primer set. One entry per CDR3 protein results from TCRdb running MiXCR on the multiplex PCR reads. The data show about 560,000 distinct CDR3 sequences, roughly 14% seen once. The sample taken for sequencing was blood. These receptors all come from a woman in her 30s with Graves' hyperthyroidism.

This clonotype was counted only a few times. This rearrangement joins TRBV6-1 to TRBJ1-5; D is undetermined. The CDR3 sequence is 16 residues long. V was cut by 6 bases and J by 1 base, with 16 bases left in between. Per the germline V gene, CDR1 is MNHNS and CDR2 is SASEGT. The CDR3 sequence: CASRRVIGKSNQPQHF. The DNA of the CDR3 is TGTGCCAGCAGGCGTGTGATTGGAAAAAGCAATCAGCCCCAGCATTTT.

Points on this clonotype: One end of the junction fails to match germline, which may point to a read error. The rearrangement uses TRBV27 and TRBJ1-2, with D possibly being TRBD1 (5 bases). CDR1 and CDR2 (germline): MNHEY, SMNVEV (reference sequence). The CDR3 has 13 amino acids. The CDR3 DNA reads as TGTGCCGGCAGGGACTTCCGACCCTATGGCTACACCTTC. Translating it yields CAGRDFRPYGYTF.

This clonotype was detected a few times. This chain uses TRBV29-1 with TRBJ2-2, with D perhaps matching TRBD1 (6 bases). Germline V gene lookup returns CDR1 SQVTM and CDR2 ANQGSEA. The CDR3 sequence is 12 residues long. With 1 base removed from V and 6 bases from J, the gap between germline ends came to 6 bases. The CDR3 coding sequence is TGCAGCGTTGAAGGGGGGCCCGGGGAGCTGTTTTTT. Its protein product is CSVEGGPGELFF.

This clonotype has ten or more counts. The V call is TRBV18, the J call TRBJ2-4; TRBD1 matches 7 bases. The junction had 5 bases not matched to a gene; V was cut back by 6 bases and J by 0 bases. Looked up from germline, CDR1 is KGHSH and CDR2 is LQKENI. The CDR3 is made up of 15 amino acids. The CDR3, as DNA: TGTGCCAGCTCCCAGGGACAGCTAGCCAAAAACATTCAGTACTTC. This sequence encodes CASSQGQLAKNIQYF.

This clonotype was counted at least ten times. The chain recombines TRBV7-2 with TRBJ2-2; 11 positions agree with TRBD2. The J segment lost 13 bases and the V segment lost 4 bases, leaving 14 bases of the junction unmatched. Germline V CDR1 and CDR2: SGHTA, FQGNSA. This CDR3 is built from 16 residues. CDR3 sequence reads: CASSSPLAGGPFGLFF. The CDR3 DNA sequence: TGTGCCAGCAGCTCCCCCTTAGCGGGAGGGCCGTTCGGGCTGTTTTTT.

The chain is built from TRBV6-1 and TRBJ2-2; 8 nucleotides align to TRBD1. Germline-derived CDR1 and CDR2 are MNHNS and SASEGT. The V and J ends lost 6 bases and 9 bases, in that order; junction bases with no gene match: 15. CDR3 size: 16 residues. CDR3 loop: CASSDGTGIAGRELFF. In nucleotides, the CDR3 is TGTGCCAGCAGCGATGGGACAGGCATTGCGGGAAGGGAGCTGTTTTTT.

The rearrangement joins TRBV30 to TRBJ2-7; 7 bases map to TRBD1. CDR3 length: 13 residues. V shed 4 bases and J 3 bases; nucleotides not matched to a gene: 6. Germline lookup yields CDR1 GTSNPN and CDR2 SVGIG (reference sequence). The CDR3 loop is CAWTSGGRYEQYF. CDR3 bases: TGTGCCTGGACCTCAGGGGGTCGCTACGAGCAGTACTTC.

In its sample, this clonotype was seen a few times. The gene calls are TRBV5-1 and TRBJ2-2; 12 bases match TRBD2. Germline-derived CDR1 and CDR2 are SGHRS and YFSETQ. This CDR3 spans 16 amino acids. After removal of 4 bases from V and 1 base from J, the junction contained 2 bases not matched to a gene. The CDR3 sequence: CASSASGRENTGELFF. In DNA form, the CDR3 reads TGCGCCAGCAGCGCTAGCGGGAGGGAGAACACCGGGGAGCTGTTTTTT.

Many counts were recorded for this clonotype. This chain uses TRBV11-2 with TRBJ2-4, with TRBD2 matching over 7 bases. CDR1 is SGHAT and CDR2 is FQNNGV in the germline V gene. The V gene end was trimmed by 1 base and the J gene end by 5 bases; junction bases not matched to a gene: 5. The CDR3 runs to 15 residues. The CDR3 reads CASSLAAGVQNIQYF. CDR3 coding DNA: TGTGCCAGCAGCTTAGCGGCGGGAGTCCAAAACATTCAGTACTTC.

This clonotype was recorded at least ten times. J is TRBJ2-3 and V is TRBV10-1; tentative D call: TRBD1 (5 bases). The ends were cut back, 7 bases at V and 1 base at J, with 9 bases in the middle. There are 13 residues in the CDR3. Germline CDR1 WNHNN, CDR2 SYGVQD (reference sequence). The CDR3 DNA sequence: TGCGCCAGCAACCTACAGGGCACAGATACGCAGTATTTT. Its translation: CASNLQGTDTQYF.

This clonotype was found many times. CDR3 coding DNA: TGTGCCAGCACCGGACTAGCGCAAGAGACCCAGTACTTC. Its translation: CASTGLAQETQYF. V and J are TRBV2 and TRBJ2-5, with TRBD2 matching over 9 bases. The CDR3 spans 13 residues. CDR1 and CDR2 (germline): SNHLY, FYNNEI. Trimming removed 7 bases from V and 2 bases from J; junction bases left unmatched: 2. The variable domain in full, completed from reference TRBV2 and TRBJ2-5, reads EPEVTQTPSHQVTQMGQEVILRCVPISNHLYFYWYRQILGQKVEFLVSFYNNEISEKSEIFDDQFSVERPDGSNFTLKIRSTKLEDSAMYFCASTGLAQETQYFGPGTRLLVL.

This clonotype was detected only a few times. The chain links TRBV10-3 to TRBJ2-2; D not certain. CDR3 length: 15 amino acids. CDR1 is ENHRY, CDR2 SYGVKD, per germline. V was pared by 0 bases and J by 3 bases, with 8 bases between. Here the CDR3 DNA reads TGTGCCATCAGTGAGTCGAACCCAGACACCGGGGAGCTGTTTTTT. This translates into CAISESNPDTGELFF.

This clonotype occurred a few times. This chain joins TRBV10-3 and TRBJ1-1, with a tentative D call TRBD1 (5 bases). The CDR3 covers 11 residues. The germline V gene has CDR1 ENHRY and CDR2 SYGVKD. Deletions cut 7 bases from V and 6 bases from J, with 9 bases between. The CDR3 sequence is CAIKGDAEAFF. The CDR3, as DNA: TGTGCCATCAAAGGGGACGCTGAAGCTTTCTTT.

This clonotype was detected only a few times. CDR3 DNA sequence: TGCAGTGCCCTGGACGGGGGGACTCGCTACAATGAGCAGTTCTTC. Amino acids: CSALDGGTRYNEQFF. The chain is built from TRBV20-1 and TRBJ2-1; 7 nucleotides agree with TRBD2. The CDR3 is 15 amino acids. Germline V lookup: CDR1 DFQATT, CDR2 SNEGSKA (reference sequence). The J segment lost 3 bases and the V segment lost 6 bases, leaving 11 bases of the junction unmatched.